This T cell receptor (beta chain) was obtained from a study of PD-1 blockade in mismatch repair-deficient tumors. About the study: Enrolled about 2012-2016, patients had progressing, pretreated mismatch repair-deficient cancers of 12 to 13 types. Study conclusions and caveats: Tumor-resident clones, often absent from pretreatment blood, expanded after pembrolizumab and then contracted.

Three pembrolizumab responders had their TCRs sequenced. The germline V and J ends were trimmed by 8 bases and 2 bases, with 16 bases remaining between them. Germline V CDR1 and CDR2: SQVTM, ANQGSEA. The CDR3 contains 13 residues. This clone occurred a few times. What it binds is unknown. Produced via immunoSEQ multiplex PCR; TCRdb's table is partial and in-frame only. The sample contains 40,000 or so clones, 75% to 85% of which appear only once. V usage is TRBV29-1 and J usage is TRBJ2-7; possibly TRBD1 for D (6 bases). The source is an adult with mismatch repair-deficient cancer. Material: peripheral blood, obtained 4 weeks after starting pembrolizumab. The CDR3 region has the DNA TGCAGCTACTACGACAGGCGAACCTACGAGCAGTACTTC. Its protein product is CSYYDRRTYEQYF.